This T cell receptor (beta chain) was profiled in a study of cytomegalovirus exposure and HLA in healthy donors. For the study at large: From HLA-typed donors, an early data release held about 92 million unique TCRs. Notes on the study in general: Later analysis identified over 15,000 TCR beta sequences associated with HLA alleles, using a false discovery rate threshold of 0.05. There were approximately 150 TCR beta chains listed as cytomegalovirus-associated.

About this clone itself: Its antigen is undetermined.

13 Jbeta primers and 60 Vbeta primers were used for the PCR. Measured with immunoSEQ multiplex PCR; TCRdb has only the in-frame clones, and not every one. In the table there are nearly 65,000 clones, almost 75% of which are singletons. Looked up from germline, CDR1 is SGHNT and CDR2 is YENEEA. V shed 5 bases and J shed 5 bases, with 24 bases lying between them. CDR3 length: 18 residues. What was sequenced was PBMCs. The chain carries TRBV11-3 and TRBJ1-4; D perhaps matches TRBD1 (5 bases). The clonotype originates from a man aged 50-60 years in good health and CMV-seronegative. CDR3 sequence: CASSRRSRRQQVNEKLFF. For the CDR3, the DNA is TGTGCCAGCAGCCGCCGCTCGAGAAGGCAACAGGTCAATGAAAAACTGTTTTTT. Drawing the rest from reference TRBV11-3 and TRBJ1-4, the complete variable domain is EAGVVQSPRYKIIEKKQPVAFWCNPISGHNTLYWYLQNLGQGPELLIRYENEEAVDDSQLPKDRFSAERLKGVDSTLKIQPAELGDSAVYLCASSRRSRRQQVNEKLFFGSGTQLSVL.